This entry describes one TCR beta chain. The target antigen is unknown. This sample was taken from a study of post-analysis software for immune sequencing data. Libraries were made from TCR beta cDNA, and they carried unique molecular identifiers. The source material, about 0.95 to 11 million T cells, gave rise to 400,000 to 600,000 cDNA molecules. TCRdb processed the PCR reads anew with MiXCR; each CDR3 protein has one entry. The table includes roughly 800,000 distinct CDR3 sequences, about half detected once. Study-wide results and caveats: Patients with multiple sclerosis recorded significantly lower normalized Chao1 diversity than controls, the study found. Clustering by F measure revealed strong co-clustering among samples prepared together in one batch.

This TCR came from a girl under 18 with multiple sclerosis. The sequencing sample was made of blood.

CDR3 loop: CATSDIIEQGLFF. The CDR3 bases are TGTGCCACCAGTGATATTATTGAACAGGGGCTGTTTTTT. J is TRBJ2-2 and V is TRBV24-1; tentatively, D is TRBD1 (6 bases). V gave up 3 bases and J gave up 13 bases, with 14 bases separating them. CDR1 and CDR2 from the germline V gene are KGHDR and SFDVKD. This CDR3 is 13 amino acids long.